This TCR beta chain comes out of a study of OX40 agonist ivuxolimab in advanced cancers. Whole-study results and caveats: The specificity for antigen of the expanded peripheral T cells was not determined. More expanded clones were seen, on average, in CD8+ T cells than in CD4+.

Autoimmune disease history or systemic immunosuppression led to patients being barred. This clone was detected once. Its specificity is not known. Assay: immunoSEQ multiplex PCR; the TCRdb copy retains only in-frame clones and omits some. The sample yields 85,000 to 90,000 clones, 92% seen once. Trimming shortened V by 1 base and J by 5 bases, and 14 bases separated the two germline ends. CDR1 is KGHSH and CDR2 is LQKENI in the germline V gene. CDR3 length: 15 amino acids. The sample in question was CD4+ or CD8+ T cells sorted from blood, obtained in a trial of the OX40 agonist ivuxolimab. The TCR was taken from an adult with an advanced solid tumor such as melanoma, head and neck, liver or kidney cancer. The V call is TRBV18, the J call TRBJ2-5; D tentatively reads TRBD1 or TRBD2 (7 bases each). CDR3 residues: CASSPLRQGGETQYF. CDR3 in DNA: TGTGCCAGCTCACCACTCCGACAGGGAGGGGAGACCCAGTACTTC.